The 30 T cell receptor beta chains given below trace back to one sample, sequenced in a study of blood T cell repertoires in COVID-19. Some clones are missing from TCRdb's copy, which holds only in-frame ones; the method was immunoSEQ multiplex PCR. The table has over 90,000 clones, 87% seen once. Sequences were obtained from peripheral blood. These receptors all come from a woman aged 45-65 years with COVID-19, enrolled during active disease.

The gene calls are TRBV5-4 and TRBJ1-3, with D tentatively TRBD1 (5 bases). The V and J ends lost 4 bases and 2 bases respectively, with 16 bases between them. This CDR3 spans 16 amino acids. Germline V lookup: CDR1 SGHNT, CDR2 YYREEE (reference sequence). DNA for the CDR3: TGTGCCAGCAGCCTAGGTCAGGGAGGGACTGGAAACACCATATATTTT. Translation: CASSLGQGGTGNTIYF.

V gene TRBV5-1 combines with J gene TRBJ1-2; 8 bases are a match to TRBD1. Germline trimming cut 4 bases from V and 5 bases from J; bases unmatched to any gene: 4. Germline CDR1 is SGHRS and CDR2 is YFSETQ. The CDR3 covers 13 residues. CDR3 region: CASSPRTGYGYTF. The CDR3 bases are TGCGCCAGCAGCCCGAGGACAGGGTATGGCTACACCTTC.

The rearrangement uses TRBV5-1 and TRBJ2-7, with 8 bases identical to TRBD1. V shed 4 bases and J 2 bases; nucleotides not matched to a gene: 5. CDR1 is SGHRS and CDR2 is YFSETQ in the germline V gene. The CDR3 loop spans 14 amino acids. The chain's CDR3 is CASSARQGTYEQYF. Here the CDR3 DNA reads TGCGCCAGCAGCGCACGACAGGGGACCTACGAGCAGTACTTC. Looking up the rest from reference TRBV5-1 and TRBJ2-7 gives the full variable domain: KAGVTQTPRYLIKTRGQQVTLSCSPISGHRSVSWYQQTPGQGLQFLFEYFSETQRNKGNFPGRFSGRQFSNSRSEMNVSTLELGDSALYLCASSARQGTYEQYFGPGTRLTVT.

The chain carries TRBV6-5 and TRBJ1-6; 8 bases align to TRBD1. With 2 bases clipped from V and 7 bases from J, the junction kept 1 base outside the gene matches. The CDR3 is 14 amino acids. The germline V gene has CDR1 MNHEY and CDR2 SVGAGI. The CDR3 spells CASSYTGGNSPLHF. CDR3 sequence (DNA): TGTGCCAGCAGTTACACAGGGGGGAATTCACCCCTCCACTTT.

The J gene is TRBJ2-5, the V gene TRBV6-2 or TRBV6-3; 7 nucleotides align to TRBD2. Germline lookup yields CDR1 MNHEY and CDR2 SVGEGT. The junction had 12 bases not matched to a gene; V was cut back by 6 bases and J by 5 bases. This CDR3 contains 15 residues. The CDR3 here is CASSISGSEGETQYF. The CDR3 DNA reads TGTGCCAGCAGCATTAGCGGGTCCGAGGGGGAGACCCAGTACTTC.

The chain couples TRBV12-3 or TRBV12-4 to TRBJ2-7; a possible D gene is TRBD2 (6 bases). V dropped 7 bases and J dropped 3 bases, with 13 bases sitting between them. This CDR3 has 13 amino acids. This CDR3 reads CASKSGRDYEQYF. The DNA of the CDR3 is TGTGCCAGCAAGTCGGGGCGGGACTACGAGCAGTACTTC.

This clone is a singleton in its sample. The chain's CDR3 is CASSGGQGRAQYF. For the CDR3, the DNA is TGTGCCAGCAGTGGGGGCCAGGGTAGGGCCCAGTACTTC. The chain couples TRBV2 to TRBJ2-5, with D tentatively TRBD1 (5 bases). Germline values: CDR1 SNHLY, CDR2 FYNNEI. The CDR3 has 13 amino acids. Trimming took 4 bases from V and 9 from J, leaving 15 bases between them.

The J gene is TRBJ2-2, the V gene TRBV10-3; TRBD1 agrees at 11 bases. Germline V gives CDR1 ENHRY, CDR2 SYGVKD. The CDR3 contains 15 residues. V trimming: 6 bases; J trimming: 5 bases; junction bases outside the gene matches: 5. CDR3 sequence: CAISEGQGATGELFF. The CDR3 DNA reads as TGTGCCATCAGCGAAGGACAGGGGGCAACCGGGGAGCTGTTTTTT.

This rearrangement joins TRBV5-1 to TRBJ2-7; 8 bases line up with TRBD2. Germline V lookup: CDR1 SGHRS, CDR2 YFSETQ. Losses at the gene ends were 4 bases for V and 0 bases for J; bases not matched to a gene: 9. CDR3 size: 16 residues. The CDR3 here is CASSLPSSGDSYEQYF. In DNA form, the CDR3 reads TGCGCCAGCAGCCTTCCCAGTAGCGGGGACTCCTACGAGCAGTACTTC.

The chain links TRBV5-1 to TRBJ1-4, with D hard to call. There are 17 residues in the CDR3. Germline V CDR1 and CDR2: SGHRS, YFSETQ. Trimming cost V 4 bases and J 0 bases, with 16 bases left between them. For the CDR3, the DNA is TGCGCCAGCAGCGGCGGAGGTCCACAAACAACTAATGAAAAACTGTTTTTT. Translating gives CASSGGGPQTTNEKLFF.

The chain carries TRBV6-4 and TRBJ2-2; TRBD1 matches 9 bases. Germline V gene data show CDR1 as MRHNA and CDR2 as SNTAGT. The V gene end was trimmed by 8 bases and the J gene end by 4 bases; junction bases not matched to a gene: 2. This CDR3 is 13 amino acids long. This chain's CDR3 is CASRQGVTGELFF. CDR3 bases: TGTGCCAGCCGACAGGGGGTCACCGGGGAGCTGTTTTTT.

CDR3 loop: CASSRPGTGNTGELFF. CDR3 sequence (DNA): TGTGCCAGCAGCCGTCCTGGGACAGGGAACACCGGGGAGCTGTTTTTT. The rearrangement uses TRBV9 and TRBJ2-2; 8 nucleotides match TRBD1. The CDR3 totals 16 residues. Trimming cost V 4 bases and J 1 base; bases outside gene matches: 6. Germline-derived CDR1 and CDR2 are SGDLS and YYNGEE.

The CDR3: CASRSDQLVKEETQYF. CDR3 nucleotide sequence: TGCGCCAGCAGGAGTGACCAACTAGTGAAAGAAGAGACCCAGTACTTC. The gene calls are TRBV10-1 and TRBJ2-5; maybe TRBD2 (5 bases). V was shortened by 6 bases and J by 3 bases, with 20 bases between the two germline ends. Germline CDR1 WNHNN, CDR2 SYGVQD (reference sequence). CDR3 size: 16 residues.

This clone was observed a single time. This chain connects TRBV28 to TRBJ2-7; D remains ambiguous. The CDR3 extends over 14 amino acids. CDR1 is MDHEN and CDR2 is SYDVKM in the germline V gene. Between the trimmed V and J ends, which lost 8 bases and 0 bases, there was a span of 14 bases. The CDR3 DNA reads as TGTGCCAGCGTTCCTTGGCCTGACTCCTACGAGCAGTACTTC. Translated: CASVPWPDSYEQYF.

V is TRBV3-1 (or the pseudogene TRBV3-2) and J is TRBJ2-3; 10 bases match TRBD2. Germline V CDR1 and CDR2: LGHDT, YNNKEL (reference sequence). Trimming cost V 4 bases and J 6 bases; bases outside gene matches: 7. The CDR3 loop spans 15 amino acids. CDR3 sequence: CASSPWLAGVDTQYF. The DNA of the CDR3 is TGTGCCAGCAGCCCATGGCTAGCGGGGGTCGATACGCAGTATTTT.

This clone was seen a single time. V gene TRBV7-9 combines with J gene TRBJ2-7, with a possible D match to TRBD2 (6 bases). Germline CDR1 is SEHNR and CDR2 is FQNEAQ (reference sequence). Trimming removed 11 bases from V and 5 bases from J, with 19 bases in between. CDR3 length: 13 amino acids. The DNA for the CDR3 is TGTGCCGTAGGGACTCCCGCGCGGGACGAGCAGTACTTC. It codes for CAVGTPARDEQYF.

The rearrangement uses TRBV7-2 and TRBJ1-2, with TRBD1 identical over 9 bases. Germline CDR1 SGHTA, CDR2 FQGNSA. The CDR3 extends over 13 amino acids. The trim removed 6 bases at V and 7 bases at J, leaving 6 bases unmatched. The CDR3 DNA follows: TGTGCCAGCAGTGCCGGGACAGGGTTTGGCTACACCTTC. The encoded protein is CASSAGTGFGYTF. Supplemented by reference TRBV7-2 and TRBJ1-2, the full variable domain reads GAGVSQSPSNKVTEKGKDVELRCDPISGHTALYWYRQSLGQGLEFLIYFQGNSAPDKSGLPSDRFSAERTGGSVSTLTIQRTQQEDSAVYLCASSAGTGFGYTFGSGTRLTVV.

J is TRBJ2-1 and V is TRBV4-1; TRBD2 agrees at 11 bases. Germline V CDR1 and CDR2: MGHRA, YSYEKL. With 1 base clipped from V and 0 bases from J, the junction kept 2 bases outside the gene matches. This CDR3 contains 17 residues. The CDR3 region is CASSQVAGGSSYNEQFF. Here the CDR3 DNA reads TGCGCCAGCAGCCAAGTAGCGGGGGGGAGCTCCTACAATGAGCAGTTCTTC.

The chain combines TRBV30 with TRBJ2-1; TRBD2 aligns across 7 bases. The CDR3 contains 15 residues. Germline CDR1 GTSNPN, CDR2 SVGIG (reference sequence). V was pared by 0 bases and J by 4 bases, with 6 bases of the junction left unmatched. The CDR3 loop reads CAWSVGDYIYNEQFF. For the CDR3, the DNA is TGTGCCTGGAGTGTCGGGGACTACATATACAATGAGCAGTTCTTC.

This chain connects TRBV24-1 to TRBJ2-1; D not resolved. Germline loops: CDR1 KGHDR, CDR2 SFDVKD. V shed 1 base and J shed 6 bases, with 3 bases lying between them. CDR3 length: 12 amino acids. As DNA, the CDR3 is TGTGCCACCAGTGATTTCGGCAATGAGCAGTTCTTC. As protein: CATSDFGNEQFF.

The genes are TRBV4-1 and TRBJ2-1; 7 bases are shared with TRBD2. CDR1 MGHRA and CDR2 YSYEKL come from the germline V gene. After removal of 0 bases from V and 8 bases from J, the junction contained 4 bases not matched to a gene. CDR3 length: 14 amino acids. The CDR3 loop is CASSQDDREDEQFF. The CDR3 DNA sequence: TGCGCCAGCAGCCAAGATGATCGGGAGGATGAGCAGTTCTTC.

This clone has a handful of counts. CDR3 coding DNA: TGTGCCAGCGCCCGGGACTTCGCGAACACCGGGGAGCTGTTTTTT. This codes for CASARDFANTGELFF. This chain uses TRBV5-4 with TRBJ2-2; D may be TRBD2 (6 bases). Trimming stripped 7 bases from V and 0 bases from J, with 13 bases between. This CDR3 contains 15 residues. Germline values: CDR1 SGHNT, CDR2 YYREEE (reference sequence).

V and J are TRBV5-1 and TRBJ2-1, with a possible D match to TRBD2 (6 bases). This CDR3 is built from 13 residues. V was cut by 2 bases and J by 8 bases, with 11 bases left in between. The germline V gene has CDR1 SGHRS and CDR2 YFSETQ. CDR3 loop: CASSLPPSDEQFF. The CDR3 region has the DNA TGCGCCAGCAGCTTACCCCCTAGCGATGAGCAGTTCTTC.

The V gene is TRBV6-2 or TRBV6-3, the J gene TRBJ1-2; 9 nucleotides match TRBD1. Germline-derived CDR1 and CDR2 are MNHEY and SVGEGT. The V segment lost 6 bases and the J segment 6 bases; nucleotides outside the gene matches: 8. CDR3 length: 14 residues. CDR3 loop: CASRPTGGGDGYTF. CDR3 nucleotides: TGTGCCAGCAGGCCTACAGGGGGCGGCGATGGCTACACCTTC.

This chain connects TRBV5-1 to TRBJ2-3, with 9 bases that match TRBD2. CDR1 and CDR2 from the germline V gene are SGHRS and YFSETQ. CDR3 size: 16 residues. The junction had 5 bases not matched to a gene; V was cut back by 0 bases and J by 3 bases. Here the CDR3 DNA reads TGCGCCAGCAGCTTGGCGGCCAGCGGGGGGACAGATACGCAGTATTTT. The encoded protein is CASSLAASGGTDTQYF.

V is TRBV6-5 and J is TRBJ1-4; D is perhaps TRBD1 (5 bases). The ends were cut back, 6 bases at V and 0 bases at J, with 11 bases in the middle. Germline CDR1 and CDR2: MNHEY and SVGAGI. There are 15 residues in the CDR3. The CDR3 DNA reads TGTGCCAGCAGGAAAGACAGTCCAACTAATGAAAAACTGTTTTTT. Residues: CASRKDSPTNEKLFF.

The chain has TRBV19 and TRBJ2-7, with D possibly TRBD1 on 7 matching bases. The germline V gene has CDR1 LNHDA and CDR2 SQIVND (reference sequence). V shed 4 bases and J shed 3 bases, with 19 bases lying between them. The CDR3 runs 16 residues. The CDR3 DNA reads TGTGCCAGTAGTACCGTTGGACAGGAGGGAGGCTACGAGCAGTACTTC. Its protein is CASSTVGQEGGYEQYF.

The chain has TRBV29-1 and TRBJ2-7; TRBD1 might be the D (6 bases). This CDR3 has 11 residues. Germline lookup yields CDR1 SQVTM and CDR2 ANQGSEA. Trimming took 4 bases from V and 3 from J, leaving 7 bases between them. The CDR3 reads CSVVQGYEQYF. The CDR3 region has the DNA TGCAGCGTTGTACAGGGCTACGAGCAGTACTTC.

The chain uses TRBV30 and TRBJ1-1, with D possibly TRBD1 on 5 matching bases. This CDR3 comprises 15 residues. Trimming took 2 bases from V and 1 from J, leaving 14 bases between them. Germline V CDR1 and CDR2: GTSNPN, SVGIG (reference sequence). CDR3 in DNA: TGTGCCTGGAGTCCGGAAAACAGGAGGAACACTGAAGCTTTCTTT. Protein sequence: CAWSPENRRNTEAFF.

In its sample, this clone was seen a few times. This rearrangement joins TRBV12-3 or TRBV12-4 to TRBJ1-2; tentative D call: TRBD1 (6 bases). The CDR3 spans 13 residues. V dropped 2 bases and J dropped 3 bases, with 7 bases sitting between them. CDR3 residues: CASSLRTDYGYTF. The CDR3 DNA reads TGTGCCAGCAGTTTAAGGACAGACTATGGCTACACCTTC.